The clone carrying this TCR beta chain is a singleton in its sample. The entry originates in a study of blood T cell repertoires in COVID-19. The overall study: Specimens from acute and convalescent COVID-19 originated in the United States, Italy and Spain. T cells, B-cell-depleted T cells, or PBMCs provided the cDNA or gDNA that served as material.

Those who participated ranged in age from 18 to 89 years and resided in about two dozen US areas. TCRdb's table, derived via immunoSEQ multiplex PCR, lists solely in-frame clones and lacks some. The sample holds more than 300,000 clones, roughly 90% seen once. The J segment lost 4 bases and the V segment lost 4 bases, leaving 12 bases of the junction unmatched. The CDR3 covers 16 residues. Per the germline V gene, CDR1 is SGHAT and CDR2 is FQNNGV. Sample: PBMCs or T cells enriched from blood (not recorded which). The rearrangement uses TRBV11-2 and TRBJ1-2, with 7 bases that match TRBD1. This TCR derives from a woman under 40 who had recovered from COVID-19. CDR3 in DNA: TGTGCCAGCAGCTCAATAGACAGGGCCAGTGGCTATGGCTACACCTTC. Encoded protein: CASSSIDRASGYGYTF.